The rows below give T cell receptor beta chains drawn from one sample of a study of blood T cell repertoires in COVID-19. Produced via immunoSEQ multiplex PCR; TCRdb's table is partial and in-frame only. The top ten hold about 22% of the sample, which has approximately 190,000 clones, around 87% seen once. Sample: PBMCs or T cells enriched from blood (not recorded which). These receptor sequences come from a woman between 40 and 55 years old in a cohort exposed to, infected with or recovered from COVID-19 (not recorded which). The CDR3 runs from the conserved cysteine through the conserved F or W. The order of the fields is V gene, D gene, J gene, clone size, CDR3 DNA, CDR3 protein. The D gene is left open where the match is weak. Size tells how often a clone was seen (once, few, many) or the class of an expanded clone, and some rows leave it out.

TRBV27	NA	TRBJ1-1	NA	TGTGCCAGCAGTTTAAGAGGAGATGAAGCTTTCTTT	CASSLRGDEAFF
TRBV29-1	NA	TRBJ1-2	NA	TGCAGCGTTGAAGATCGGGCCAGGGACTATGGCTACACCTTC	CSVEDRARDYGYTF
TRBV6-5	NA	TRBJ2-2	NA	TGTGCCAGCAGTCCCCGAGTTTTTCAGGAGCTGTTTTTT	CASSPRVFQELFF
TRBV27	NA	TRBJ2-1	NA	TGTGCCAGCAGTTCGAGAGGGCCTTACAATGAGCAGTTCTTC	CASSSRGPYNEQFF
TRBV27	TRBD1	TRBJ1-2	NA	TGTGCCAGCAGTTTATCGGCAGGGGGCGGCTACACCTTC	CASSLSAGGGYTF
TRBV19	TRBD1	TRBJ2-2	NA	TGTGCCAGTCACGGGGACAGGGGGCTGACCGGGGAGCTGTTTTTT	CASHGDRGLTGELFF
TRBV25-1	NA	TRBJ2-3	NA	TGTGCCAGCAGAAGGAGGAATCCTACTAGCACAGATACGCAGTATTTT	CASRRRNPTSTDTQYF
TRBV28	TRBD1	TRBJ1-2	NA	TGTGCCAGCAGGCCGGGACAGGCTTCTAATGGCTACACCTTC	CASRPGQASNGYTF
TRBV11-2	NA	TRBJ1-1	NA	TGTGCCAGCAGCTTATCCTCAGGGTGGGCTGAAGCTTTCTTT	CASSLSSGWAEAFF
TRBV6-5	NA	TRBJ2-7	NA	TGTGCCAGCACCGCGGCGGGATCCTACGAGCAGTACTTC	CASTAAGSYEQYF
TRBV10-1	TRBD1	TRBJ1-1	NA	TGCGCCAGCAGTGAGCCGGGGGACAGGTCTAGGACTGAAGCTTTCTTT	CASSEPGDRSRTEAFF
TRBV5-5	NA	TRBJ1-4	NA	TGTGCCAGCAGGTTCCTGAGTCCCCGGGGGGAAAAACTGTTTTTT	CASRFLSPRGEKLFF
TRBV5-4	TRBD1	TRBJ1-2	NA	TGTGCCAGCAGGTTGGACAGGGCGGCCTATGGCTACACCTTC	CASRLDRAAYGYTF
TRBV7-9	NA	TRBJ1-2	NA	TGTGCCAGCAGCTTACCAGGACAGCTGTCGGGGGGCTACACCTTC	CASSLPGQLSGGYTF
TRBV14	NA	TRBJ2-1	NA	TGTGCCAGCAGCCTTGCGCTGATGGCGGGGAACAATGAGCAGTTCTTC	CASSLALMAGNNEQFF
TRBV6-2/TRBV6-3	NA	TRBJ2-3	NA	TGTGCCAGCAGTTACTCGTCCGGGGGAAAGCAGTATTTT	CASSYSSGGKQYF
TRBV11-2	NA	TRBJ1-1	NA	TGTGCCAGCAGCTTAGTGACACCTGAAGCTTTCTTT	CASSLVTPEAFF
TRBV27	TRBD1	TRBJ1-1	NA	TGTGCCAGCAGTTTAACGGGACAGGGTATGAACACTGAAGCTTTCTTT	CASSLTGQGMNTEAFF
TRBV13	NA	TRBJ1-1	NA	TGTGCCAGCAGCTTACGAGGTTACACTGAAGCTTTCTTT	CASSLRGYTEAFF
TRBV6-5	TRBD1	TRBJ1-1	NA	TGTGCCAGCAATTCGAGGGGGCAGGTGAACACTGAAGCTTTCTTT	CASNSRGQVNTEAFF
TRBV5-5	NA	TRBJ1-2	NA	TGTGCCAGCAGCTACCGGGACACCGGCTATGGCTACACCTTC	CASSYRDTGYGYTF
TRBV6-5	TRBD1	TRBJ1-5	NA	TGTGCCAGCAGGACAGGGAGGCAGCCCCAGCATTTT	CASRTGRQPQHF
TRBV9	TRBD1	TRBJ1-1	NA	TGTGCCAGCACCGTCCCGGGACAGGGGCCAAACACTGAAGCTTTCTTT	CASTVPGQGPNTEAFF
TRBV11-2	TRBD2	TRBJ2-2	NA	TGTGCCAGCAGCTTAGCTAGCGGGAGAGTCACCGGGGAGCTGTTTTTT	CASSLASGRVTGELFF
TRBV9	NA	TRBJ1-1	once	TGTGCCAGCAGCGTTAGCGGGCGAAACACTGAAGCTTTCTTT	CASSVSGRNTEAFF
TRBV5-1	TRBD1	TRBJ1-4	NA	TGCGCCAGCACCCTGAAGGGACAGTTTAATGAAAAACTGTTTTTT	CASTLKGQFNEKLFF
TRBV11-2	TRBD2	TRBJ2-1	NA	TGTGCCAGCAGCCCAGGACTAGTCAATGAGCAGTTCTTC	CASSPGLVNEQFF
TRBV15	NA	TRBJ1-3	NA	TGTGCCACCAGCAGAGGGGGCAGTATAAGCTCTGGAAACACCATATATTTT	CATSRGGSISSGNTIYF
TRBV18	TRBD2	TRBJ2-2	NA	TGTGCCAGCTCACGGAGCCGGGACTACACGAACACCGGGGAGCTGTTTTTT	CASSRSRDYTNTGELFF